In this sample, the clone carrying this T cell receptor beta chain turned up a few times. Its cognate antigen is unknown. Extraction of total RNA produced a minimum of 5.5 micrograms from each sample. These data originate in a study of blood T cells in healthy people across ages. It was with a sample-barcoded 5' primer and a J-beta primer mix that a second PCR of about 6 to 12 cycles was run. Every sample produced at least 3 million CDR3-containing paired-end reads. From the 5' RACE reads, TCRdb called clonotypes with MiXCR, one entry per CDR3 protein. The data contain some 880,000 distinct CDR3 sequences, roughly 40% of them singletons. Study-level findings and limits: Roughly linear declines in TCR beta diversity per million T cells occurred with age. It was held that diversity estimates obtained from one million T cells represented underestimates.

What was sequenced was blood. This receptor was obtained from a man aged 18 to 30 in good health.

The CDR3 DNA reads as TGTGCCAGCAGTTTAGCGACTAGCGGGGACGGGACCCAGTACTTC. Its protein product is CASSLATSGDGTQYF. The genes are TRBV12-3 or TRBV12-4 and TRBJ2-5; 11 bases match TRBD2. The CDR3 length is 15 residues. The trim removed 0 bases at V and 7 bases at J, leaving 4 bases unmatched.